This entry lists 26 T cell receptor beta chains sequenced from one sample in a study of beta chain features in type 1 diabetes. What was sequenced were expressed TCRB transcripts, since all of the isolated RNA had been reverse transcribed. The protocol was immunoSEQ multiplex PCR, while the TCRdb copy is restricted to in-frame clones and leaves out a portion. The repertoire has 130,000 to 150,000 clones, over 9.5% of them found once; the top ten carry under 1.5%. The sequenced sample consisted of naive CD4+ T cells from blood. These TCRs come from a man between 18 and 35 years old in good health.

The gene calls are TRBV5-1 and TRBJ2-1, with D uncertain. Trimming left V 0 bases short and J 4 bases short, with 5 bases between. Germline V CDR1 and CDR2: SGHRS, YFSETQ. The CDR3 runs to 13 residues. The CDR3 is CASSLDIYNEQFF. CDR3 sequence (DNA): TGCGCCAGCAGCTTGGACATTTACAATGAGCAGTTCTTC.

V is TRBV7-3 and J is TRBJ1-3, with D perhaps TRBD1 (5 bases). The CDR3 covers 15 residues. Germline lookup yields CDR1 SGHTA and CDR2 FQGTGA. V lost 2 bases, J lost 0 bases, and 8 bases lay in between. The CDR3 nucleotides read TGTGCCAGCAGCTTAGGAGGGGCCTCTGGAAACACCATATATTTT. Protein: CASSLGGASGNTIYF.

The V gene is TRBV20-1, the J gene TRBJ1-6; unclear D gene. Germline V gene lookup returns CDR1 DFQATT and CDR2 SNEGSKA (reference sequence). The V and J ends lost 3 bases and 6 bases respectively, with 3 bases between them. This CDR3 comprises 11 residues. The CDR3 here is CSASRNSPLHF. In nucleotides, the CDR3 is TGCAGTGCTAGTCGTAATTCACCCCTCCACTTT.

This clone was counted a few times. The chain uses TRBV25-1 and TRBJ1-2; 9 nucleotides line up with TRBD1. Germline V gene data show CDR1 as MGHDK and CDR2 as SYGVNS. The J segment lost 3 bases and the V segment lost 4 bases, leaving 6 bases of the junction unmatched. This CDR3 is 15 amino acids long. The CDR3, as DNA: TGTGCCAGCAGTGGACCGGGACAGGGACACTATGGCTACACCTTC. Residues: CASSGPGQGHYGYTF.

J is TRBJ2-3 and V is TRBV11-2; 9 nucleotides line up with TRBD2. Germline V gives CDR1 SGHAT, CDR2 FQNNGV. V trimming: 5 bases; J trimming: 1 base; junction bases outside the gene matches: 10. The CDR3 has 17 amino acids. CDR3: CASSPTRSGGRTDTQYF. The CDR3 DNA sequence: TGTGCCAGCAGCCCCACCAGGAGCGGGGGGCGCACAGATACGCAGTATTTT.

This clone was recorded a few times. The chain couples TRBV7-3 to TRBJ2-1; 8 bases match TRBD1. Germline values: CDR1 SGHTA, CDR2 FQGTGA. The V and J ends lost 3 bases and 4 bases, in that order; junction bases with no gene match: 8. The length of the CDR3 is 16 residues. The chain's CDR3 is CASSFVPGQVYNEQFF. In DNA, the CDR3 is TGTGCCAGCAGCTTTGTCCCGGGACAGGTATACAATGAGCAGTTCTTC.

This clone has just a few counts. The rearrangement joins TRBV5-1 to TRBJ2-1; a weak D match, TRBD1 (6 bases). CDR1 is SGHRS and CDR2 is YFSETQ in the germline V gene. The CDR3 has 16 residues. The V end lost 4 bases, the J end lost 8 bases, and 22 bases lay between the germline ends. The CDR3 loop reads CASSLSGDNEYDEQFF. CDR3 in DNA: TGCGCCAGCAGCCTTTCCGGGGACAACGAATACGATGAGCAGTTCTTC.

This clone showed up just once. This rearrangement joins TRBV25-1 to TRBJ2-5; D might be TRBD1 (5 bases). Germline CDR1 MGHDK, CDR2 SYGVNS. Deletions cut 3 bases from V and 7 bases from J, with 18 bases between. The CDR3 has 15 residues. The CDR3 DNA sequence: TGTGCCAGCAGTGAGTCAGGGCCCTTAGTGGGGACCCAGTACTTC. Its protein is CASSESGPLVGTQYF.

V and J are TRBV7-6 and TRBJ2-7; TRBD1 matches 12 bases. This CDR3 comprises 16 residues. CDR1 is SGHVS and CDR2 is FNYEAQ in the germline V gene. With V trimmed by 3 bases and J by 7 bases, 10 bases remained unmatched. DNA for the CDR3: TGTGCCAGCAGCTTGAGCCCGGGACAGGGGGCGAGGGAGCAGTACTTC. Its translation: CASSLSPGQGAREQYF.

This clone has just a few counts. V and J are TRBV2 and TRBJ1-3, with D perhaps TRBD1 (6 bases). There are 11 residues in the CDR3. Germline V CDR1 and CDR2: SNHLY, FYNNEI. Deletions cut 11 bases from V and 9 bases from J, with 14 bases between. DNA of the CDR3: TGTGCCGGAACAGGGACCCGCACCATATATTTT. Translated: CAGTGTRTIYF.

This clone has a handful of counts. The rearrangement links TRBV18 to TRBJ1-5; D is possibly TRBD1 (6 bases). Germline lookup yields CDR1 KGHSH and CDR2 LQKENI. This CDR3 has 17 amino acids. V lost 2 bases and J 4 bases, leaving 18 bases between the germline ends. CDR3 DNA: TGTGCCAGCTCACCAGCAGGGGCAGCGGCGGCTAATCAGCCCCAGCATTTT. Translating it yields CASSPAGAAAANQPQHF.

The V call is TRBV5-1, the J call TRBJ2-3; D ambiguous. There are 16 residues in the CDR3. Germline assignment: CDR1 SGHRS and CDR2 YFSETQ. V lost 4 bases and J 0 bases, leaving 15 bases between the germline ends. CDR3 nucleotide sequence: TGCGCCAGCAGCCCCACCCCAGGTACGAGCACAGATACGCAGTATTTT. Its translation: CASSPTPGTSTDTQYF.

V and J are TRBV28 and TRBJ1-6; TRBD1 aligns across 9 bases. Germline V lookup: CDR1 MDHEN, CDR2 SYDVKM. The V and J ends lost 1 base and 10 bases, in that order; junction bases with no gene match: 5. This CDR3 has 15 residues. The chain's CDR3 is CASSLFGTGRSPLHF. The CDR3 bases are TGTGCCAGCAGTTTATTTGGGACAGGGCGCTCACCCCTCCACTTT.

This clone was seen a few times. V and J are TRBV11-2 and TRBJ2-2, with TRBD1 identical over 8 bases. The CDR3 runs 15 residues. V lost 4 bases, J lost 4 bases, and 5 bases stayed unmatched. Germline CDR1 and CDR2: SGHAT and FQNNGV. The CDR3 sequence: CASSSQGAGTGELFF. The CDR3 DNA reads TGTGCCAGCAGCTCGCAGGGGGCGGGCACCGGGGAGCTGTTTTTT. The whole variable domain, filled in from reference TRBV11-2 and TRBJ2-2, reads EAGVAQSPRYKIIEKRQSVAFWCNPISGHATLYWYQQILGQGPKLLIQFQNNGVVDDSQLPKDRFSAERLKGVDSTLKIQPAKLEDSAVYLCASSSQGAGTGELFFGEGSRLTVL.

The count of this clone is one. The chain couples TRBV7-9 to TRBJ1-1; weak D call: TRBD1 (6 bases). The germline V gene encodes CDR1 SEHNR and CDR2 FQNEAQ (reference sequence). This CDR3 is 13 amino acids long. V gave up 5 bases and J gave up 1 base, with 8 bases separating them. CDR3 sequence (DNA): TGTGCCAGCAGCACGGGACAGAACACTGAAGCTTTCTTT. As protein: CASSTGQNTEAFF.

The chain is built from TRBV5-5 and TRBJ2-5, with 10 bases that match TRBD2. Germline V gives CDR1 SGHKS, CDR2 YYEKEE (reference sequence). The CDR3 covers 16 residues. V lost 3 bases to trimming and J lost 4 bases; unmatched junction nucleotides: 9. The CDR3 DNA reads as TGTGCCAGCAGCTGGCCTTGGGAGCGGGGGGGAGAGACCCAGTACTTC. This translates into CASSWPWERGGETQYF.

The chain uses TRBV6-1 and TRBJ2-7; D remains unclear. The CDR3 is made up of 11 amino acids. Trimming shortened V by 3 bases and J by 7 bases, and 7 bases separated the two germline ends. In germline, CDR1 is MNHNS, CDR2 SASEGT. This chain's CDR3 is CASSEHREQYF. The CDR3 DNA reads TGTGCCAGCAGTGAGCACAGAGAGCAGTACTTC.

The rearrangement joins TRBV14 to TRBJ2-3; D call uncertain. Trimming pared 2 bases from V and 4 bases from J, leaving 13 bases between. This CDR3 is built from 15 residues. Per the germline V gene, CDR1 is SGHDN and CDR2 is FVKESK. DNA for the CDR3: TGTGCCAGCAGCCAATTCTGGAGTCTGCCAGATACGCAGTATTTT. Protein sequence: CASSQFWSLPDTQYF.

This clone occurred a few times. This sequence joins TRBV5-5 and TRBJ2-5; D perhaps matches TRBD2 (5 bases). From germline, CDR1 is SGHKS and CDR2 YYEKEE (reference sequence). Trimming pared 0 bases from V and 4 bases from J, leaving 10 bases between. CDR3 length: 14 amino acids. The CDR3 spells CASSLDLALETQYF. In DNA, the CDR3 is TGTGCCAGCAGCTTGGACTTAGCGTTAGAGACCCAGTACTTC.

This clone was observed a few times. The chain links TRBV5-1 to TRBJ2-1; TRBD1 agrees at 7 bases. CDR1 SGHRS and CDR2 YFSETQ come from the germline V gene. Trimming at V came to 2 bases and at J to 5 bases, leaving 7 bases not matched to a gene. The CDR3 is made up of 15 amino acids. CDR3 protein: CASSFSTTGDNEQFF. The DNA for the CDR3 is TGCGCCAGCAGCTTTTCCACAACAGGGGACAATGAGCAGTTCTTC. The full variable domain, completed using reference TRBV5-1 and TRBJ2-1, is KAGVTQTPRYLIKTRGQQVTLSCSPISGHRSVSWYQQTPGQGLQFLFEYFSETQRNKGNFPGRFSGRQFSNSRSEMNVSTLELGDSALYLCASSFSTTGDNEQFFGPGTRLTVL.

This clone was counted between two and nine times. The chain has TRBV28 and TRBJ2-7; 8 bases match TRBD2. V trimming: 2 bases; J trimming: 6 bases; junction bases outside the gene matches: 3. There are 13 residues in the CDR3. Germline lookup yields CDR1 MDHEN and CDR2 SYDVKM. The CDR3 loop reads CASSLVAGGEQYF. The CDR3 DNA reads TGTGCCAGCAGTTTAGTCGCGGGGGGCGAGCAGTACTTC.

This clone has at least ten counts. V gene TRBV7-7 combines with J gene TRBJ2-5; D might be TRBD1 (6 bases). This CDR3 contains 13 residues. The V end was cut by 7 bases, the J end by 4 bases, with 13 bases between. Germline V gene sequence: CDR1 SSHAT, CDR2 FNYEAQ (reference sequence). The CDR3 DNA sequence: TGTGCCAGCAAAGTGCAGGGGTTAGAGACCCAGTACTTC. It yields the protein CASKVQGLETQYF.

V is TRBV7-2 and J is TRBJ1-6, with 7 bases fitting TRBD1. Trimming took 5 bases from V and 9 from J; bases not matched to a gene: 7. The CDR3 is made up of 14 amino acids. Germline loops: CDR1 SGHTA, CDR2 FQGNSA. The CDR3: CASSRPDRVSPLHF. The DNA of the CDR3 is TGTGCCAGCAGCCGACCCGACAGGGTTTCACCCCTCCACTTT.

This clone was seen at least ten times. V gene TRBV7-2 combines with J gene TRBJ2-7, with D possibly matching TRBD2 (8 bases). V was clipped by 6 bases and J by 6 bases, with 21 bases between them. The CDR3 runs to 15 residues. Germline values: CDR1 SGHTA, CDR2 FQGNSA. CDR3 protein: CASSFSGTDLPEQYF. The CDR3 region has the DNA TGTGCCAGCAGTTTTAGCGGGACAGACCTACCCGAGCAGTACTTC.

This clone was recorded a few times. The chain recombines TRBV27 with TRBJ1-1; D is perhaps TRBD1 (5 bases). Germline assignment: CDR1 MNHEY and CDR2 SMNVEV (reference sequence). V was pared by 5 bases and J by 4 bases, with 14 bases between. The CDR3 sequence is 14 residues long. The CDR3 loop reads CASSLGGGGTEAFF. The CDR3 DNA follows: TGTGCCAGCAGTCTCGGGGGGGGTGGCACTGAAGCTTTCTTT.

This clone was counted a few times. This sequence joins TRBV6-6 and TRBJ2-5, with 7 bases lining up with TRBD1. This CDR3 comprises 13 residues. With V trimmed by 5 bases and J by 4 bases, 4 bases remained unmatched. Germline CDR1 is MNHNY and CDR2 is SVGAGI (reference sequence). This CDR3 is CASSPTGRETQYF. The CDR3 bases are TGTGCCAGCAGTCCGACAGGGAGAGAGACCCAGTACTTC.